This T cell receptor beta chain was profiled in a study of T cells after yellow fever vaccination. The CDR3 runs 16 residues. The ends lost 5 bases at V and 3 bases at J; junction bases unmatched: 7. The germline V gene has CDR1 SEHNR and CDR2 FQNEAQ (reference sequence). TCRdb re-called the 5' RACE reads through MiXCR, storing one row per CDR3 protein. The sample comprises about 50,000 distinct CDR3 sequences, less than 9% of which are singletons, and around 28% rests with the top ten. This clonotype was detected many times. Sequencing used CD8+ T cells sorted from PBMCs, obtained approximately 16 days after the first yellow fever vaccination. This chain connects TRBV7-9 to TRBJ2-3; TRBD2 matches 11 bases. This TCR came from a man aged 18 to 30 who received the YFV17D yellow fever vaccine. DNA of the CDR3: TGTGCCAGCAGCGGGGCTAGCGGGGGGACTACAGATACGCAGTATTTT. This translates into CASSGASGGTTDTQYF. The full variable domain, rest sourced from reference TRBV7-9 and TRBJ2-3, is DTGVSQNPRHKITKRGQNVTFRCDPISEHNRLYWYRQTLGQGPEFLTYFQNEAQLEKSRLLSDRFSAERPKGSFSTLEIQRTEQGDSAMYLCASSGASGGTTDTQYFGPGTRLTVL.